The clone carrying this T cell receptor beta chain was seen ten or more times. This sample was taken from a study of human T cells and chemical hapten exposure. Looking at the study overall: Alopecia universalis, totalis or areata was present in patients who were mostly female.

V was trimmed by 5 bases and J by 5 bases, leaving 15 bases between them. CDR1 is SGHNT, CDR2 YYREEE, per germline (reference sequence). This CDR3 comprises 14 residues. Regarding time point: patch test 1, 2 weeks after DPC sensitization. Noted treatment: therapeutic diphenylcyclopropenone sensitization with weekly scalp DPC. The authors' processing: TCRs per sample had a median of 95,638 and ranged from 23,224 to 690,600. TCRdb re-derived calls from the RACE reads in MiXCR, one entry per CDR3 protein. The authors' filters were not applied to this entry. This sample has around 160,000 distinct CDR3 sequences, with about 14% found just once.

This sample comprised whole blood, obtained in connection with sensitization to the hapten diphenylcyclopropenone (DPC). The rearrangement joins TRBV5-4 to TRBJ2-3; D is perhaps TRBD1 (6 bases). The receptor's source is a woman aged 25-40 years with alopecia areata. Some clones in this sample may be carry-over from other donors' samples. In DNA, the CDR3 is TGTGCCAGCAGGAACAGGGCCCAAGGAGATACGCAGTATTTT. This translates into CASRNRAQGDTQYF. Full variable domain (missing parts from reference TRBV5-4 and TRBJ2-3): ETGVTQSPTHLIKTRGQQVTLRCSSQSGHNTVSWYQQALGQGPQFIFQYYREEENGRGNFPPRFSGLQFPNYSSELNVNALELDDSALYLCASRNRAQGDTQYFGPGTRLTVL.